This T cell receptor beta chain was retrieved from a study of blood T cell repertoires in COVID-19. Study-wide context: Sources were T cells, B-cell-depleted T cells, or PBMCs; the material itself was cDNA or gDNA.

Assay: immunoSEQ multiplex PCR; the TCRdb copy retains only in-frame clones and omits some. The repertoire includes more than 95,000 clones, about 80% of them detected once, and approximately 3.4% sits in the top ten. Sequenced input: peripheral blood. The receptor's source is a woman over 75 with active or convalescent COVID-19.

The CDR3 region is CASSENAGNYGYTF. DNA of the CDR3: TGTGCCAGCAGTGAAAACGCAGGGAACTATGGCTACACCTTC. The V call is TRBV6-1, the J call TRBJ1-2; perhaps TRBD1 as D (5 bases). Per germline, CDR1 MNHNS and CDR2 SASEGT. This CDR3 is built from 14 residues. The V end lost 2 bases, the J end lost 2 bases, and 9 bases lay between the germline ends.